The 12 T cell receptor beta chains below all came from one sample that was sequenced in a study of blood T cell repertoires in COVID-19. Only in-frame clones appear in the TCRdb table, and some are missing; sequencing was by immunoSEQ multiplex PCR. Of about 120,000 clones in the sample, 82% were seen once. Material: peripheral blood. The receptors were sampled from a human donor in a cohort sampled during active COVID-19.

CDR3 loop: CASSVGAAAHEQFF. CDR3 bases: TGTGCCAGCAGTGTGGGGGCCGCCGCCCATGAGCAGTTCTTC. The V call is TRBV2, the J call TRBJ2-1, with D possibly being TRBD1 (6 bases). V lost 4 bases to trimming and J lost 8 bases, with 15 bases between them. The CDR3 loop spans 14 amino acids. Germline CDR1 SNHLY, CDR2 FYNNEI.

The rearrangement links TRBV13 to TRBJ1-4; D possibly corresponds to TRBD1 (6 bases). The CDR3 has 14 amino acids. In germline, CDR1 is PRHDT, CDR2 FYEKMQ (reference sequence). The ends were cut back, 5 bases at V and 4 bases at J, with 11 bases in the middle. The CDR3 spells CASSPRTDNEKLFF. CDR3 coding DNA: TGTGCCAGCAGCCCTCGGACAGATAATGAAAAACTGTTTTTT. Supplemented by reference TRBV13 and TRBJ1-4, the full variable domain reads AAGVIQSPRHLIKEKRETATLKCYPIPRHDTVYWYQQGPGQDPQFLISFYEKMQSDKGSIPDRFSAQQFSDYHSELNMSSLELGDSALYFCASSPRTDNEKLFFGSGTQLSVL.

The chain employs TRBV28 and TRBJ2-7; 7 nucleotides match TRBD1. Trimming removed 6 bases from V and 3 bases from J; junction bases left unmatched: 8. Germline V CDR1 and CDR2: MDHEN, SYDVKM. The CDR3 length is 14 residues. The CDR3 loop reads CASRPTGQRYEQYF. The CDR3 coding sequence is TGTGCCAGCAGACCGACGGGACAGCGCTACGAGCAGTACTTC.

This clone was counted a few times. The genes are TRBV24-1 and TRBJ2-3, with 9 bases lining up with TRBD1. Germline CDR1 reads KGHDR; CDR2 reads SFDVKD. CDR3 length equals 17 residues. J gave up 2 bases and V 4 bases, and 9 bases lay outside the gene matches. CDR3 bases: TGTGCCACCAGTGAGGGGACAGGGCCCTCATCCACAGATACGCAGTATTTT. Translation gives CATSEGTGPSSTDTQYF.

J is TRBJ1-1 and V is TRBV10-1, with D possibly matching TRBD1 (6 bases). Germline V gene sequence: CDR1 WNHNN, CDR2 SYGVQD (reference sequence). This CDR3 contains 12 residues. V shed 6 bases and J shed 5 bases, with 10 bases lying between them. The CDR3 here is CASSSGVTEAFF. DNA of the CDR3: TGCGCCAGCAGCTCAGGGGTTACTGAAGCTTTCTTT.

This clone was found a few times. The CDR3 loop is CASSPSSQPTNEQFF. DNA of the CDR3: TGTGCCAGCTCACCAAGCTCACAGCCCACCAATGAGCAGTTCTTC. This chain uses TRBV18 with TRBJ2-1; no definite D call. Per the germline V gene, CDR1 is KGHSH and CDR2 is LQKENI. Trimming left V 2 bases short and J 6 bases short, with 14 bases between. This CDR3 is built from 15 residues.

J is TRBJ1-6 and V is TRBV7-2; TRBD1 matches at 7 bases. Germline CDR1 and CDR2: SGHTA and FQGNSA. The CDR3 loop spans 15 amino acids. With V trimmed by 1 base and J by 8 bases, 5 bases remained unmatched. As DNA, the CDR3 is TGTGCCAGCAGCTTAGGGACAGGAGGGTATTCACCCCTCCACTTT. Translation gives CASSLGTGGYSPLHF.

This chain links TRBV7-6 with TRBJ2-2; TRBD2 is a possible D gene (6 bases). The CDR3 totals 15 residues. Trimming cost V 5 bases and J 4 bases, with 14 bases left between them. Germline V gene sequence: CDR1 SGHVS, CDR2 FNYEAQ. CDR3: CASSAGLPVTGELFF. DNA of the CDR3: TGTGCCAGCAGCGCGGGACTCCCGGTCACCGGGGAGCTGTTTTTT.

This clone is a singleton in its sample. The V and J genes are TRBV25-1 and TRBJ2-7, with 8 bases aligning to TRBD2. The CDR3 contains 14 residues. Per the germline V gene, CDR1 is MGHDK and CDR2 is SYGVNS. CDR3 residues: CAKRGRGSSREQYF. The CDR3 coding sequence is TGTGCTAAGCGGGGGCGGGGCTCCTCCCGGGAGCAGTACTTC.

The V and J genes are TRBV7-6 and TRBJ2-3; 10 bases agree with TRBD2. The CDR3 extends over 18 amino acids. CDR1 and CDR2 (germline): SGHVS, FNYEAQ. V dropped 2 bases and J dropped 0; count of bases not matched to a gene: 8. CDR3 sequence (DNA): TGTGCCAGCAGCTTAAGTACTAGCGGGGTTTTTAGCACAGATACGCAGTATTTT. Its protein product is CASSLSTSGVFSTDTQYF.

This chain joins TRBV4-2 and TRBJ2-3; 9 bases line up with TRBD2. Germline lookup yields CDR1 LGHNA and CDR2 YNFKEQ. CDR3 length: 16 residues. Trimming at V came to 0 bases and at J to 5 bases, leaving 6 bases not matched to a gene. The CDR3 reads CASSQDVAGGVDTQYF. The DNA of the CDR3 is TGTGCCAGCAGCCAAGACGTTGCGGGGGGGGTAGATACGCAGTATTTT.

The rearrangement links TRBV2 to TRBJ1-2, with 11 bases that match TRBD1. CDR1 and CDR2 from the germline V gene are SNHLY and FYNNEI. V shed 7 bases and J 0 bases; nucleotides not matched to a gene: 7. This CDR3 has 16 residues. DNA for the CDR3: TGTGCCAGCACTCGGGACAGGGGGAGTTCTAACTATGGCTACACCTTC. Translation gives CASTRDRGSSNYGYTF.